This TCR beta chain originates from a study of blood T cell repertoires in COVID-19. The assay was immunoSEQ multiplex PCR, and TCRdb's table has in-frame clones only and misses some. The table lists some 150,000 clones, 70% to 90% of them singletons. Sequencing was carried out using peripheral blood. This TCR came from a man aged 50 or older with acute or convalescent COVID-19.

The chain's CDR3 is CASTKEREVNEQFF. The CDR3 DNA sequence: TGTGCCAGCACTAAAGAGCGGGAGGTCAATGAGCAGTTCTTC. This chain uses TRBV2 with TRBJ2-1, with 9 bases matching TRBD2. The CDR3 extends over 14 amino acids. V was pared by 7 bases and J by 6 bases, with 7 bases of the junction left unmatched. Germline V gene data show CDR1 as SNHLY and CDR2 as FYNNEI.